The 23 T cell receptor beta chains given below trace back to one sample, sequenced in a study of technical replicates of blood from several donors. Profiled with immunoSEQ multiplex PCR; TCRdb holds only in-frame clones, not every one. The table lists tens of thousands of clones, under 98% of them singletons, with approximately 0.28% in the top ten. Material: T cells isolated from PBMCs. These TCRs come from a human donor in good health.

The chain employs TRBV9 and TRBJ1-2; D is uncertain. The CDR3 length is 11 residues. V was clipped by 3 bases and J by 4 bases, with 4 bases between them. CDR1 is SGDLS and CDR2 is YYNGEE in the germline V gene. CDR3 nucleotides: TGTGCCAGCAGCGACATCTATGGCTACACCTTC. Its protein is CASSDIYGYTF.

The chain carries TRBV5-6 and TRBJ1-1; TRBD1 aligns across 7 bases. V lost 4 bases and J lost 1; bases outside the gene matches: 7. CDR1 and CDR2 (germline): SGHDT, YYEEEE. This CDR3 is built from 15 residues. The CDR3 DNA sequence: TGTGCCAGCAGCGGAACGGACAGGTCGAACACTGAAGCTTTCTTT. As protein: CASSGTDRSNTEAFF.

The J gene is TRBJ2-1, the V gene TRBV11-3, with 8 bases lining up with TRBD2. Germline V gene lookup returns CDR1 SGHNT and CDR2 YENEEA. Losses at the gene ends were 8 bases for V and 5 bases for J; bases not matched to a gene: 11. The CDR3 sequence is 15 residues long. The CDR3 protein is CASCTSGSWNNEQFF. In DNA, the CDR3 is TGTGCCAGCTGTACCAGCGGGAGTTGGAACAATGAGCAGTTCTTC.

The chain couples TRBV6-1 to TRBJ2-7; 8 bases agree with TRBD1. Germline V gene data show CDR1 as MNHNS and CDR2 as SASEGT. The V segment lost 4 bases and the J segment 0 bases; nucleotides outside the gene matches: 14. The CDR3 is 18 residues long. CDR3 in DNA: TGTGCCAGCAGTGTCCCGACAGGGGCGCCCCACTCCTCCTACGAGCAGTACTTC. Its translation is CASSVPTGAPHSSYEQYF.

The chain's CDR3 is CATSRDIAIAYEQYF. Here the CDR3 DNA reads TGTGCCACCAGCAGAGATATAGCGATAGCCTACGAGCAGTACTTC. The genes are TRBV15 and TRBJ2-7, with a weak D call TRBD2 (5 bases). Per germline, CDR1 LNHNV and CDR2 YYDKDF (reference sequence). Trimming took off 0 bases at V and 2 bases at J, with 11 bases between the two ends. The CDR3 contains 15 residues.

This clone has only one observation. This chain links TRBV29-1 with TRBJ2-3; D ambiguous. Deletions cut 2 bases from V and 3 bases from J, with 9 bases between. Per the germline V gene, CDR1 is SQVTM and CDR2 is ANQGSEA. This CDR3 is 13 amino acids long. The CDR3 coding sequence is TGCAGCGTTGAACCAGGTGGAACAGATACGCAGTATTTT. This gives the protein CSVEPGGTDTQYF.

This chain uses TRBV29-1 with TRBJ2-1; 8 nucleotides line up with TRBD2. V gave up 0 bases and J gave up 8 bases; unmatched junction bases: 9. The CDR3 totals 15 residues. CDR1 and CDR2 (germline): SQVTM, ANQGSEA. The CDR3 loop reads CSVEDSGGPEDEQFF. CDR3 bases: TGCAGCGTTGAAGATTCGGGAGGGCCCGAGGATGAGCAGTTCTTC.

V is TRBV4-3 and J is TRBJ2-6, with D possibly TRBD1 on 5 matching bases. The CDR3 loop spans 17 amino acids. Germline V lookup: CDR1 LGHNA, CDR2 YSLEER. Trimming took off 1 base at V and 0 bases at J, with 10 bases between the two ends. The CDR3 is CASSQGLDSSGANVLTF. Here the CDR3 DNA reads TGCGCCAGCAGCCAAGGCCTCGACAGCTCTGGGGCCAACGTCCTGACTTTC.

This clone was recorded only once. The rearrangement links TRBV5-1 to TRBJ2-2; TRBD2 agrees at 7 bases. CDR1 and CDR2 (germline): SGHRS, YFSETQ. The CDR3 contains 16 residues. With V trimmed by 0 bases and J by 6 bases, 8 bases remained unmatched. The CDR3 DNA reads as TGCGCCAGCAGCTTGGTAGGACTAGTCGGGGCCGGGGAGCTGTTTTTT. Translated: CASSLVGLVGAGELFF.

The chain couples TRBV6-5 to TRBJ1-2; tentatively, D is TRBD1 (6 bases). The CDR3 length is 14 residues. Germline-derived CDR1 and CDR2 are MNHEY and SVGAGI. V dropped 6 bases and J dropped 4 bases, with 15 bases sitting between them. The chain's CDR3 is CASSVQGTVYGYTF. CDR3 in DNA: TGTGCCAGCAGCGTACAGGGCACCGTCTATGGCTACACCTTC.

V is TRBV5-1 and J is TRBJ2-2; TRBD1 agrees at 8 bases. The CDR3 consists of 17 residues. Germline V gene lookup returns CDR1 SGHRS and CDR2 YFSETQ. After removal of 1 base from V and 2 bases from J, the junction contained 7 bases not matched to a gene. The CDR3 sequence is CASSLFTGQGNTGELFF. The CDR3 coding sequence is TGCGCCAGCAGCTTGTTTACCGGACAGGGCAACACCGGGGAGCTGTTTTTT.

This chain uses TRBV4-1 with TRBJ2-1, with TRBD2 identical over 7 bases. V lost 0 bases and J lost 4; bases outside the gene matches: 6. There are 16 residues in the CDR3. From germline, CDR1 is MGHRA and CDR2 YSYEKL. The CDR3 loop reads CASSQEGLAVYNEQFF. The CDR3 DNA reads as TGCGCCAGCAGCCAAGAAGGTCTAGCGGTATACAATGAGCAGTTCTTC.

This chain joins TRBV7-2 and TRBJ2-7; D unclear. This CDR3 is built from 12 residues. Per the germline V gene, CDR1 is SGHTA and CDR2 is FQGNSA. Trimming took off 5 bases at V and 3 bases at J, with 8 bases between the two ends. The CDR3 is CASSAPLYEQYF. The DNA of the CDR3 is TGTGCCAGCAGCGCCCCACTCTACGAGCAGTACTTC.

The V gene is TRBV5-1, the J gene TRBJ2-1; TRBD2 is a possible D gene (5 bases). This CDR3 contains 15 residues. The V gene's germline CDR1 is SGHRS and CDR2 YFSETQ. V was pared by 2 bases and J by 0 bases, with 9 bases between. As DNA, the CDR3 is TGCGCCAGCAGCTTAACTAGTACCTCCTACAATGAGCAGTTCTTC. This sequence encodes CASSLTSTSYNEQFF.

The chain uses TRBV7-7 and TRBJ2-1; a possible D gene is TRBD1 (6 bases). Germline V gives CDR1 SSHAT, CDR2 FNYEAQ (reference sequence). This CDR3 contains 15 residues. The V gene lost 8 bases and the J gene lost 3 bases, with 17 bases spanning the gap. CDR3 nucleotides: TGTGCCAGCGCAGCTTCAGGGGCCATCTACAATGAGCAGTTCTTC. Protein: CASAASGAIYNEQFF. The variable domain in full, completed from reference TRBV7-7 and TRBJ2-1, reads GAGVSQSPRYKVTKRGQDVTLRCDPISSHATLYWYQQALGQGPEFLTYFNYEAQPDKSGLPSDRFSAERPEGSISTLTIQRTEQRDSAMYRCASAASGAIYNEQFFGPGTRLTVL.

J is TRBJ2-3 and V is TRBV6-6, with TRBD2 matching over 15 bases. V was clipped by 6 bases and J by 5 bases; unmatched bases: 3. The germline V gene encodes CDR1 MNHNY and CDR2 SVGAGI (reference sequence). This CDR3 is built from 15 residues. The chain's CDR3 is CASRGLAGGIDTQYF. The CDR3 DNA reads TGTGCCAGCAGGGGACTAGCGGGAGGAATAGATACGCAGTATTTT.

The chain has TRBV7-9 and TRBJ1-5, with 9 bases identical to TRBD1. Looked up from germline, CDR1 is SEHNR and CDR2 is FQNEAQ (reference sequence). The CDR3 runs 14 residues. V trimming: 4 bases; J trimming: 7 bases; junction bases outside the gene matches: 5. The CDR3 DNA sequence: TGTGCCAGCAGCTCGGGACAGGGAAGGCAGCCCCAGCATTTT. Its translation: CASSSGQGRQPQHF.

The CDR3 loop reads CASSPSGANYGYTF. The CDR3 nucleotides read TGTGCCAGCTCACCCTCTGGAGCTAACTATGGCTACACCTTC. The chain combines TRBV18 with TRBJ1-2; D remains unclear. The length of the CDR3 is 14 residues. Per germline, CDR1 KGHSH and CDR2 LQKENI. Trimming cost V 3 bases and J 0 bases, with 8 bases left between them.

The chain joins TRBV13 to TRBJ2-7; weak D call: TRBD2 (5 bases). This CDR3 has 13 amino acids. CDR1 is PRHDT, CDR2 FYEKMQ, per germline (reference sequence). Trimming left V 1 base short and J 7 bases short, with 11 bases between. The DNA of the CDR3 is TGTGCCAGCAGCTTAGAGGGCGGGCCAGAGCAGTACTTC. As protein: CASSLEGGPEQYF.

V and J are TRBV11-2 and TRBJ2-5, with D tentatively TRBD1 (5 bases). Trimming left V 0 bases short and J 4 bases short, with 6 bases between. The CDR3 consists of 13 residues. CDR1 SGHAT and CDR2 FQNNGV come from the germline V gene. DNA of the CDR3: TGTGCCAGCAGCTTAGAAAGGGGAGAGACCCAGTACTTC. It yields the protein CASSLERGETQYF. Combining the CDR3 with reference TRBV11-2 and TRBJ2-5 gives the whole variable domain EAGVAQSPRYKIIEKRQSVAFWCNPISGHATLYWYQQILGQGPKLLIQFQNNGVVDDSQLPKDRFSAERLKGVDSTLKIQPAKLEDSAVYLCASSLERGETQYFGPGTRLLVL.

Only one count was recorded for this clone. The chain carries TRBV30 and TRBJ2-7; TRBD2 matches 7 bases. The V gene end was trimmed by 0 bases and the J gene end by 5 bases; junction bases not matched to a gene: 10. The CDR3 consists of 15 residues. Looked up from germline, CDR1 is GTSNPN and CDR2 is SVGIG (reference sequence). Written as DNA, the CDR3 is TGTGCCTGGAGTGTACTGGAACGGGAGGTCAACGAGCAGTACTTC. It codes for CAWSVLEREVNEQYF.

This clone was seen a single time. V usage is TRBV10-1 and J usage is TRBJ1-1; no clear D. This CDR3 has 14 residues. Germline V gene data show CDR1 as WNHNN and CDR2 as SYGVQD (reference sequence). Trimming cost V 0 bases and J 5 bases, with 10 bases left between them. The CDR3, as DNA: TGCGCCAGCAGTGAGTCCCGGGTCGGAACTGAAGCTTTCTTT. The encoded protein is CASSESRVGTEAFF.

The CDR3 sequence is CASSQDRDSFYGYTF. The DNA of the CDR3 is TGTGCCAGCAGCCAAGATAGGGACAGCTTCTATGGCTACACCTTC. The chain joins TRBV4-2 to TRBJ1-2, with TRBD1 identical over 7 bases. The germline CDR1 and CDR2 sequences are LGHNA and YNFKEQ. V lost 0 bases, J lost 4 bases, and 5 bases stayed unmatched. The length of the CDR3 is 15 residues.